The rows below give T cell receptor beta chains drawn from one sample of a study of T cells after posttransplantation cyclophosphamide. Clones were sequenced by immunoSEQ multiplex PCR, and TCRdb holds only the in-frame ones, with some missing. The sample records around 66,000 clones, 93% being singletons. The sample taken for sequencing was PBMCs. The receptors come from a woman aged 25 to 39 in good health and a related stem cell transplant donor. Each CDR3 is given with its conserved first and last residue. A D gene is named only where the DNA matches it firmly. The size of a clone is reported for some rows only, either as once, few or many, or as a class for expanded clones.

j_gene: TRBJ2-1
abundance: NA
v_gene: TRBV7-2
d_gene: NA
CDR3aa: CASSPPPQGGNEQFF
CDR3nt: TGTGCCAGCAGTCCTCCCCCACAGGGCGGCAATGAGCAGTTCTTC

j_gene: TRBJ1-5
abundance: NA
v_gene: TRBV10-3
d_gene: TRBD1
CDR3aa: CAISEGGQGYQPQHF
CDR3nt: TGTGCCATCAGTGAGGGGGGACAGGGGTATCAGCCCCAGCATTTT

j_gene: TRBJ2-7
abundance: NA
v_gene: TRBV19
d_gene: NA
CDR3aa: CASRGSGTKTSYEQYF
CDR3nt: TGTGCCAGTAGGGGAAGCGGGACAAAGACCTCCTACGAGCAGTACTTC

j_gene: TRBJ1-2
abundance: NA
v_gene: TRBV4-1
d_gene: NA
CDR3aa: CASSQDLRSYGYTF
CDR3nt: TGCGCCAGCAGCCAAGATTTACGTTCCTATGGCTACACCTTC

j_gene: TRBJ1-1
abundance: NA
v_gene: TRBV11-3
d_gene: NA
CDR3aa: CASSLEGTANTEAFF
CDR3nt: TGTGCCAGCAGCTTAGAGGGAACGGCGAACACTGAAGCTTTCTTT

j_gene: TRBJ1-1
abundance: NA
v_gene: TRBV6-5
d_gene: NA
CDR3aa: CASSYSGGSEAFF
CDR3nt: TGTGCCAGCAGTTACTCGGGGGGTTCTGAAGCTTTCTTT

j_gene: TRBJ1-1
abundance: NA
v_gene: TRBV10-3
d_gene: TRBD1
CDR3aa: CAISATGQGMFGSTEAFF
CDR3nt: TGTGCCATCAGTGCGACGGGACAGGGAATGTTTGGGAGCACTGAAGCTTTCTTT

j_gene: TRBJ1-2
abundance: NA
v_gene: TRBV7-2
d_gene: NA
CDR3aa: CASSLQWQAVPGYTF
CDR3nt: TGTGCCAGCAGCTTACAGTGGCAGGCCGTACCTGGCTACACCTTC

j_gene: TRBJ1-1
abundance: NA
v_gene: TRBV7-9
d_gene: NA
CDR3aa: CASSPRIPGSAEAFF
CDR3nt: TGTGCCAGCAGCCCCCGGATTCCGGGGTCGGCTGAAGCTTTCTTT

j_gene: TRBJ1-5
abundance: NA
v_gene: TRBV27
d_gene: NA
CDR3aa: CASSDELFQNNVWGNQPQHF
CDR3nt: TGTGCCAGCAGTGATGAGTTGTTCCAAAACAATGTTTGGGGCAATCAGCCCCAGCATTTT

j_gene: TRBJ2-7
abundance: NA
v_gene: TRBV7-2
d_gene: NA
CDR3aa: CASQGTYEQYF
CDR3nt: TGTGCCAGCCAGGGGACCTACGAGCAGTACTTC

j_gene: TRBJ1-3
abundance: NA
v_gene: TRBV18
d_gene: TRBD1
CDR3aa: CASSPTGQRPRSGNTIYF
CDR3nt: TGTGCCAGCTCACCGACAGGGCAAAGGCCGCGCTCTGGAAACACCATATATTTT

j_gene: TRBJ2-3
abundance: NA
v_gene: TRBV7-2
d_gene: NA
CDR3aa: CASSPLTSTDTQYF
CDR3nt: TGTGCCAGCAGCCCTCTTACTAGCACAGATACGCAGTATTTT

j_gene: TRBJ1-4
abundance: NA
v_gene: TRBV6-8
d_gene: NA
CDR3aa: CASTDGRNEKLFF
CDR3nt: TGTGCCAGCACCGACGGCAGGAATGAAAAACTGTTTTTT

j_gene: TRBJ2-4
abundance: NA
v_gene: TRBV7-8
d_gene: NA
CDR3aa: CASSPLRILAKNIQYF
CDR3nt: TGTGCCAGCAGCCCGCTGAGAATTTTGGCCAAAAACATTCAGTACTTC

j_gene: TRBJ1-2
abundance: NA
v_gene: TRBV5-6
d_gene: NA
CDR3aa: CASSFRPYGYTF
CDR3nt: TGTGCCAGCAGCTTTCGGCCCTATGGCTACACCTTC

j_gene: TRBJ2-3
abundance: NA
v_gene: TRBV10-3
d_gene: NA
CDR3aa: CALGGWSGDTQYF
CDR3nt: TGTGCCCTAGGAGGGTGGAGTGGAGATACGCAGTATTTT

j_gene: TRBJ1-6
abundance: NA
v_gene: TRBV4-2
d_gene: NA
CDR3aa: CASSPTTDGRLILHF
CDR3nt: TGTGCCAGCAGCCCGACGACGGACGGACGCCTTATCCTCCACTTT

j_gene: TRBJ2-1
abundance: NA
v_gene: TRBV7-2
d_gene: TRBD1
CDR3aa: CASSPRTGWQFF
CDR3nt: TGTGCCAGCAGCCCCAGGACAGGGTGGCAGTTCTTC

j_gene: TRBJ2-3
abundance: NA
v_gene: TRBV19
d_gene: TRBD1
CDR3aa: CASSSGGQGSDTQYF
CDR3nt: TGTGCCAGTAGTTCTGGGGGACAGGGGTCAGATACGCAGTATTTT

j_gene: TRBJ2-7
abundance: NA
v_gene: TRBV27
d_gene: TRBD1
CDR3aa: CASSSTGTEQYF
CDR3nt: TGTGCCAGCAGTTCGACAGGGACCGAGCAGTACTTC

j_gene: TRBJ2-2
abundance: NA
v_gene: TRBV5-5
d_gene: TRBD1
CDR3aa: CASSLLGTGATTGELFF
CDR3nt: TGTGCCAGCAGCTTGCTCGGGACAGGGGCGACCACCGGGGAGCTGTTTTTT

j_gene: TRBJ2-1
abundance: NA
v_gene: TRBV27
d_gene: TRBD2
CDR3aa: CASSSASGGAYNEQFF
CDR3nt: TGTGCCAGCAGTTCGGCTAGCGGGGGAGCTTACAATGAGCAGTTCTTC

j_gene: TRBJ2-3
abundance: NA
v_gene: TRBV5-4
d_gene: NA
CDR3aa: CASSLAGSTDTQYF
CDR3nt: TGTGCCAGCAGCTTGGCGGGTAGCACAGATACGCAGTATTTT

j_gene: TRBJ1-2
abundance: NA
v_gene: TRBV7-2
d_gene: NA
CDR3aa: CASSLATGGHYGYTF
CDR3nt: TGTGCCAGCAGCTTAGCGACCGGGGGACACTATGGCTACACCTTC

j_gene: TRBJ2-1
abundance: NA
v_gene: TRBV5-8
d_gene: NA
CDR3aa: CASSLGGYEQFF
CDR3nt: TGTGCCAGCAGCTTGGGCGGGTATGAGCAGTTCTTC

j_gene: TRBJ2-7
abundance: few
v_gene: TRBV7-9
d_gene: NA
CDR3aa: CASSTDDYEQYF
CDR3nt: TGTGCCAGCAGCACCGACGACTACGAGCAGTACTTC